This T cell receptor (beta chain) was identified in a study of cytomegalovirus exposure and HLA in healthy donors. Study-wide findings and caveats: It was about 150 TCR beta chains that were listed as cytomegalovirus-associated.

Looked up from germline, CDR1 is LNHDA and CDR2 is SQIVND (reference sequence). The CDR3 totals 16 residues. V was clipped by 1 base and J by 5 bases, with 17 bases between them. In the case of this clone: Its antigen remains unidentified.

Researchers ran the PCR with 60 Vbeta and 13 Jbeta primers. This table comes from immunoSEQ multiplex PCR, and its TCRdb copy is limited to in-frame clones, with some not included. The sample includes roughly 250,000 clones, 84% seen only once; the top ten take 2% to 2.5%. What was sequenced was PBMCs. This chain uses TRBV19 with TRBJ2-5, with a weak D call TRBD2 (5 bases). The clonotype comes from a woman aged 40 to 55 in good health and CMV-seropositive. The CDR3 is CASSIVHDYPRETQYF. The CDR3 bases are TGTGCCAGTAGTATAGTTCACGACTACCCTCGGGAGACCCAGTACTTC.